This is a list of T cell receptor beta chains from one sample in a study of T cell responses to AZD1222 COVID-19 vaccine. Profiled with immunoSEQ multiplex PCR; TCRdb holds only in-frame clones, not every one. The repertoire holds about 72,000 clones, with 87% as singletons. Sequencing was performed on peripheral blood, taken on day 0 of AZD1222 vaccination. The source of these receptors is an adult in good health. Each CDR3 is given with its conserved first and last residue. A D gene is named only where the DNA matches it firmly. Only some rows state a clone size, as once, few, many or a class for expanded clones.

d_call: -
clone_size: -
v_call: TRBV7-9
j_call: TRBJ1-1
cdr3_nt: TGTGCCACCTCCTGGCAGCCGAACACTGAAGCTTTCTTT
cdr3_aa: CATSWQPNTEAFF

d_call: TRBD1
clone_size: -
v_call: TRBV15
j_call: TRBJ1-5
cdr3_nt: TGTGCCACCAGCAGAGGGGACAGTAATCAGCCCCAGCATTTT
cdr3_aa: CATSRGDSNQPQHF

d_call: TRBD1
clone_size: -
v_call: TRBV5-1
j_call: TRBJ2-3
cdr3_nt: TGCGCCAGCACAACCGGGACAGGTTCTACAGATACGCAGTATTTT
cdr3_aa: CASTTGTGSTDTQYF

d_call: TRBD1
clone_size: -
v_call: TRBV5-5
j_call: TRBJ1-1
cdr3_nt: TGTGCCAGCTACGTCGTAGGACAGGCTTGGCGTACTGAAGCTTTCTTT
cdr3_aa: CASYVVGQAWRTEAFF

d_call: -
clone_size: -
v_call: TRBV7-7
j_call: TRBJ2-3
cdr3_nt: TGTGCTAGCAGCCAGGGTCCTCGGGGAACAGATACGCAGTATTTT
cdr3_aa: CASSQGPRGTDTQYF

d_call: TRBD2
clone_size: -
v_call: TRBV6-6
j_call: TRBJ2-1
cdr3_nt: TGTGCCAGCAGTCACAGCGGGGGAACCTACAATGAGCAGTTCTTC
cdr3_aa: CASSHSGGTYNEQFF

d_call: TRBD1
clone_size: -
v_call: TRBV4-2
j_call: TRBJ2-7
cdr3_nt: TGTGCCAGCAGCCCGGCTACAGGGGACAGGGACGAGCAGTACTTC
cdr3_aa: CASSPATGDRDEQYF

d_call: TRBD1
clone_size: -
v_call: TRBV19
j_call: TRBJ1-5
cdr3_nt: TGTGCCAGTAGTATTGACAGGGGGCTGGTTCAGCCCCAGCATTTT
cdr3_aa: CASSIDRGLVQPQHF

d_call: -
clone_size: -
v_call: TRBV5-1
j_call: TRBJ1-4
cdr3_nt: TGCGCCAGCAGCTTGGAAGGGCAGACCCTTGAAAAACTGTTTTTT
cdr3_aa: CASSLEGQTLEKLFF

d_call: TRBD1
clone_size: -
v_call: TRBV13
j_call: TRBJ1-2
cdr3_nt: TGTGCCAGCAGCCTCGGACAGGGTGGTAGGAAATATGGCTACACCTTC
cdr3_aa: CASSLGQGGRKYGYTF

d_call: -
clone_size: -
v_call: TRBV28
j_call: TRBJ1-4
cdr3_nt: TGTGCCAGCACAGTGGCAAATGAAAAACTGTTTTTT
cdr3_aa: CASTVANEKLFF

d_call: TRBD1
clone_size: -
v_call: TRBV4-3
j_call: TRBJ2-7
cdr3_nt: TGCGCCAGCAGCCGCTCCGGGACAGGGGGCTCCGGCGAGCAGTACTTC
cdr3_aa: CASSRSGTGGSGEQYF

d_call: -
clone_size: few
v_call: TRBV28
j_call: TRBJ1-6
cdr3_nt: TGTGCCAGTTTGGGAGAGAGCTATAATTCACCCCTCCACTTT
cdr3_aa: CASLGESYNSPLHF

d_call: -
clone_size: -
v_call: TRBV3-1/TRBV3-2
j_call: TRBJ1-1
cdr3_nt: TGTGCCAGCAGCTTCCTGGACACTGAAGCTTTCTTT
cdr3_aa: CASSFLDTEAFF

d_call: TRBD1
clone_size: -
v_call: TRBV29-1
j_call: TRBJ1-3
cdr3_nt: TGCAGCGCCGCTGGGACAGACGGAAACACCATATATTTT
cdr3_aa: CSAAGTDGNTIYF

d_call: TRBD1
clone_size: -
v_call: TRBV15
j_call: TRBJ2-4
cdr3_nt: TGTGCCACCAGCGAGGGACAGGGGGAAATTCAGTACTTC
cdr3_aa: CATSEGQGEIQYF

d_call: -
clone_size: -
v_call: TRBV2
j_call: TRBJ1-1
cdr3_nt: TGTGCCAGCAGAGGCATCAGGGTCGGTAACACTGAAGCTTTCTTT
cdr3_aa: CASRGIRVGNTEAFF

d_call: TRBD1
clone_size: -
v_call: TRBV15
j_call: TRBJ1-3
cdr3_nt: TGTGCCACCAGCAGAGATGGACAGGGGTCTGGAAACACCATATATTTT
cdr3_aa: CATSRDGQGSGNTIYF

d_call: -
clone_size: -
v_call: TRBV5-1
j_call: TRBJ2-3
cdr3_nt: TGCGCCAGCAAGGAAGACATCGGGGGGCCAGATACGCAGTATTTT
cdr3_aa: CASKEDIGGPDTQYF

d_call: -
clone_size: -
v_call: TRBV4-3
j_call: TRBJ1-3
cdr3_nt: TGCGCCAGCAGCCAAGCTAGGGGCGCTGGAAACACCATATATTTT
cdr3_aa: CASSQARGAGNTIYF

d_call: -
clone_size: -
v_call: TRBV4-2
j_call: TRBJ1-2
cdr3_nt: TGTGCCAGCAGCCAAGATATCAGGAACGGGGGTGGCTACACCTTC
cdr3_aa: CASSQDIRNGGGYTF

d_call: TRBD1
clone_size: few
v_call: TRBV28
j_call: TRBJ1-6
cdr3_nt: TGTGCCAGCAGCCGGGGACAGGTGAATTCACCCCTCCACTTT
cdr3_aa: CASSRGQVNSPLHF

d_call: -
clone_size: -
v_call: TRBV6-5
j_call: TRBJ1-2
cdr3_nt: TGTGCCAGCACTGGATGGAAGTATGGCTACACCTTC
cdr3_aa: CASTGWKYGYTF

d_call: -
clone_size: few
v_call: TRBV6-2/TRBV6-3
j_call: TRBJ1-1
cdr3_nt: TGTGCCAGCAGTTACACGGCGAACACTGAAGCTTTCTTT
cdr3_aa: CASSYTANTEAFF

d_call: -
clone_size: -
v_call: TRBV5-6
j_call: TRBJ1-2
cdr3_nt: TGTGCCAGCCAGCAGGGGAACTATGGCTACACCTTC
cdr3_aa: CASQQGNYGYTF

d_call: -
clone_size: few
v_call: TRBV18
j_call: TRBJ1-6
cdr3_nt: TGTGCCAGCTCCGCGAGCTCCTATAATTCACCCCTCCACTTT
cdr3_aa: CASSASSYNSPLHF

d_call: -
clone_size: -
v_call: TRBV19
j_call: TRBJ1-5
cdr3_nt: TGTGCCAGTAGTATAGTTACCGACCGAGGGGGTCAGCCCCAGCATTTT
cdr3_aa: CASSIVTDRGGQPQHF

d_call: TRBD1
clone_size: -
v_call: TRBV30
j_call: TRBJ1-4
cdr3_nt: TGTGCTAGCGGACAGGAAAGGAAGGAAAAACTGTTTTTT
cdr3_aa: CASGQERKEKLFF

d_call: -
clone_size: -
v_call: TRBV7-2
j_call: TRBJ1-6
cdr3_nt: TGTGCCAGCAGCCCAGAGAGATCACTAAATTCACCCCTCCACTTT
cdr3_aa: CASSPERSLNSPLHF

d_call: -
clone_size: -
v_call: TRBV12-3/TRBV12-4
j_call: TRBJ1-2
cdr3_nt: TGTGCCAGCAGTTCGGATACGCATGGCTACACCTTC
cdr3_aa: CASSSDTHGYTF

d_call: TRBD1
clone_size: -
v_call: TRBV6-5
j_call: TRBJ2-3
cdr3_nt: TGTGCCACCCACAGGGGAAGCACAGATACGCAGTATTTT
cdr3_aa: CATHRGSTDTQYF

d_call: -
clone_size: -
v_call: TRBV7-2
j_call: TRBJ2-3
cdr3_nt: TGTGCCAGCAGCTTTGGACAGTCTAGCACAGATACGCAGTATTTT
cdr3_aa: CASSFGQSSTDTQYF

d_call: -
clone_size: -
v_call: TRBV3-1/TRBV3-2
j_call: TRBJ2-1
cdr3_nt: TGTGCCAGCAGCGGAGAAAAGGGGCTGAGAGATGAGCAGTTCTTC
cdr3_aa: CASSGEKGLRDEQFF

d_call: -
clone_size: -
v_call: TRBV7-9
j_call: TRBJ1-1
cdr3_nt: TGTGCCAGCAAGTCTCAGGGTGAAGCTTTCTTT
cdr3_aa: CASKSQGEAFF

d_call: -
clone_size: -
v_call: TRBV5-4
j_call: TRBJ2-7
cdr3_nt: TGTGCCAGCAGCTTCGGGTCCTACGAGCAGTACTTC
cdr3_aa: CASSFGSYEQYF

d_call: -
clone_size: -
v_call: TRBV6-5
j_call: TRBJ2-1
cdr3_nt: TGTGCCAGCATCGACAGCTCTGGCTACAATGAGCAGTTCTTC
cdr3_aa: CASIDSSGYNEQFF

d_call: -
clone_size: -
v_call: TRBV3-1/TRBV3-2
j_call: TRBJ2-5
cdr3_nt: TGTGCCAGCAGCCAAGGGACAGAAGAGACCCAGTACTTC
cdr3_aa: CASSQGTEETQYF

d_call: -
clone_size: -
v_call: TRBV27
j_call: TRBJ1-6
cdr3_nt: TGTGCCAGCAGTTTGGTTAATTCACCCCTCCACTTT
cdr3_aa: CASSLVNSPLHF

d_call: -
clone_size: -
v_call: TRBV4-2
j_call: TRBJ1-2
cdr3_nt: TGTGCCAGCAGTCGCAAGAACAGGCTGTTTGGCTACACCTTC
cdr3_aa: CASSRKNRLFGYTF

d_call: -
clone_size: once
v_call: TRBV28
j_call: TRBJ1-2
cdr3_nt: TGTGCCAGCAGTTTTGGGGGAGGCTATGGCTACACCTTC
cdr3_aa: CASSFGGGYGYTF

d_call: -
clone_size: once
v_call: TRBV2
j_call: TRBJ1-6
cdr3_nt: TGTGCCAGCGGTCTCGGGGACCGGACTTCACCCCTCCACTTT
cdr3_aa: CASGLGDRTSPLHF

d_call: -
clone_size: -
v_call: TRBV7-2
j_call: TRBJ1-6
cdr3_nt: TGTGCCAGCAGCTTTCCTAATTCACCCCTCCACTTT
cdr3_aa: CASSFPNSPLHF

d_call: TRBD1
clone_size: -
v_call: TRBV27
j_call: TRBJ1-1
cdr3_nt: TGTGCCAGCAGTCTAAGGACAGGGAGATTGACTTTCTTT
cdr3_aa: CASSLRTGRLTFF

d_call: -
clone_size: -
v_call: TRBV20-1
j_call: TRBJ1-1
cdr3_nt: TGCAGTGCTAGTCCGGGGATCCCTGAAGCTTTCTTT
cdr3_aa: CSASPGIPEAFF

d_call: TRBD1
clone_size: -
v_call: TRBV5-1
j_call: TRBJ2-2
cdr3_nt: TGCGCCAGCAGCCGGGGACAGATGAACACCGGGGAGCTGTTTTTT
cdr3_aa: CASSRGQMNTGELFF

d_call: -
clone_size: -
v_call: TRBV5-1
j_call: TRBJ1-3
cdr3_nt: TGCGCCAGCAGCTTGGAGGCGGTGATAGGGGGAAACACCATATATTTT
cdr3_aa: CASSLEAVIGGNTIYF

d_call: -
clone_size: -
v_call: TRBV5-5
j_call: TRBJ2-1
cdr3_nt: TGTGCCAGTAAGCTTGTCAATGAGCAGTTCTTC
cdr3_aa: CASKLVNEQFF

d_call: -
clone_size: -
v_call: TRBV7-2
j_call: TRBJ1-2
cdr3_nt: TGTGCCAGCAGCGAAGCAGGGGCTGGCTACACCTTC
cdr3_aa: CASSEAGAGYTF

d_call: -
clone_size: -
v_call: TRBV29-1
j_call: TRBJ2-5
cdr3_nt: TGCAGCGTTGAAGATCTGGAGGATGTAGGGCAAGAGACCCAGTACTTC
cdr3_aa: CSVEDLEDVGQETQYF

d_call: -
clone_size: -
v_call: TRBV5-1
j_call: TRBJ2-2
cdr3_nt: TGCGCCAGCAGCTTGGCGGTCGGGGACACCGGGGAGCTGTTTTTT
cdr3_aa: CASSLAVGDTGELFF

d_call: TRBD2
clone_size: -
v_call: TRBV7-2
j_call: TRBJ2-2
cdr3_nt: TGTGCCAGCAGCTTAGACGGCCCGCTGTTTAGCGGGGGCACCGGGGAGCTGTTTTTT
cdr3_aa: CASSLDGPLFSGGTGELFF

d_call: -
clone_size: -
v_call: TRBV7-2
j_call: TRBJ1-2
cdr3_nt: TGTGCCAGCAGCGCGAGCCAGGTCCGGTATGGCTACACCTTC
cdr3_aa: CASSASQVRYGYTF

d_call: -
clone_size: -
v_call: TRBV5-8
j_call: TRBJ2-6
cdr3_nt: TGTGCCAGCAGCCCCCCGGGAGGGGCCAACGTCCTGACTTTC
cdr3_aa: CASSPPGGANVLTF

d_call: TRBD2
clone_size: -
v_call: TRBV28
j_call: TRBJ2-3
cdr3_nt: TGTGCCAGTGCGGGGGGGCTCACAGATACGCAGTATTTT
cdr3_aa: CASAGGLTDTQYF